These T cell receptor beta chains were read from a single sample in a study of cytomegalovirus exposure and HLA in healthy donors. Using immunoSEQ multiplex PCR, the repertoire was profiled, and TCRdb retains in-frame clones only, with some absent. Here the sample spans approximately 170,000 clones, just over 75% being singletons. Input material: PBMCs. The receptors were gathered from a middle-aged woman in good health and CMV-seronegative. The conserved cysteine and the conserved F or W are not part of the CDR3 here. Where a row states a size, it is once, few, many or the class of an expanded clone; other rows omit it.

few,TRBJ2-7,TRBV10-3,AIMGGTGENEQY
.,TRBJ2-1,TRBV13,ASSSGLAGLSYNEQF
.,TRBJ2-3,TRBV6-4,ASSRLAGLTDTQY
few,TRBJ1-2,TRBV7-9,ASSSLRQGSPKDGYT
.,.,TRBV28,ASSFGSGRGYEQY
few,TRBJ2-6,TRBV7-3,ASSPAGGSSGANVLT
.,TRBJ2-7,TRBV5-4,ASSSPTGVDEQY
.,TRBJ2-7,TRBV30,AWGQGRFDEQY
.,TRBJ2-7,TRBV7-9,ASSPRSGGEPYEQY
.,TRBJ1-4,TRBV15,ATSRDLGPRGEKLF
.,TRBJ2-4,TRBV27,ASSPLDRNIQY
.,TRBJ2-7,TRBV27,ASSPGQVYEQY
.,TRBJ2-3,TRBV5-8,ASSFSRADTQY
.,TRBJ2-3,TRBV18,ASSSTGGALDTQY
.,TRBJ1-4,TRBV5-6,ASRTGRGSGNEKLF
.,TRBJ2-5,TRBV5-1,ASSMNPGTGQETQY
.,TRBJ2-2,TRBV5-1,ASSLVTGAGELF
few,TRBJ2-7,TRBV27,ASSLSNRGDYEQY
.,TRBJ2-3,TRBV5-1,ASGTGDTDTQY
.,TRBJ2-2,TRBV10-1,ASTPDRGGTGELF
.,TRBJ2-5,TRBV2,ASRGLAWETQY
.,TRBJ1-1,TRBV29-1,SVEGTGWTEAF
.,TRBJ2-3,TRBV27,ASSYMGKADTQY
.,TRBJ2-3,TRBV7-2,ASSTKSGYTDTQY
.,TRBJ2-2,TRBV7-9,ASSFSQGATGELF
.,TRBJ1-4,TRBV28,ASRPSDRAGEKLF
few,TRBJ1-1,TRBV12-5,ASGLSTGQGSEAF
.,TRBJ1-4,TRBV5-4,ASSSQGAGTNEKLF
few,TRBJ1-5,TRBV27,ASSSITRERNQPQH
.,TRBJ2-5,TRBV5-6,ASSLAGVETQY
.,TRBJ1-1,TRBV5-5,ASSSRSDTEAF
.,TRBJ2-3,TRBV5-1,ASSLDRVGADTQY
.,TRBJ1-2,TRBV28,ASSQLDSLYNYGYT
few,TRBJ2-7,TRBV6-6,ASSLKGSYEQY
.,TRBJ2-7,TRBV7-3,ASSLGGGYEQY
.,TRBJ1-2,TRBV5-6,ASSLAQVRGGGYT
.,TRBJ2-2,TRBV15,ATSRTPGQGAGELF
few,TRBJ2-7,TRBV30,AWSVKGRVSYEQY
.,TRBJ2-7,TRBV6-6,ASIPDRSPYEQY
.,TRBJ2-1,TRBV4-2,ASSQEGSSGRASDEQF
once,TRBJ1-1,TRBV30,AWKGANGLNTEAF
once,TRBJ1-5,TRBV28,ASSSATGALNQPQH
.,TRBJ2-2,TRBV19,ASSSGTSNTGELF
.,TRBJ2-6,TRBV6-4,ASSDRVRGGANVLT
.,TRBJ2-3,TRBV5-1,ASSSPGTGGRADTQY
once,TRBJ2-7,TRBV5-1,ASSAGLSYEQY
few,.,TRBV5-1,ASSPVAQNYEQY
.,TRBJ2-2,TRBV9,ASSVGALLNTGELF
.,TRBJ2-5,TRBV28,ASRPTGGRETQY
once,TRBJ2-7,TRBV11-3,ASSLGAVFNYEQY
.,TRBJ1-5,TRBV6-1,ASSGTGNNQPQH
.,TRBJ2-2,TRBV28,ASRSAGRELF
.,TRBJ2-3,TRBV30,AWSSGTDTQY
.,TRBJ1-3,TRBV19,ASRPSGSGNTIY
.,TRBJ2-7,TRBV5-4,ASSFQGSSYEQY
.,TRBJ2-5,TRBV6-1,ASNSGDTPQY
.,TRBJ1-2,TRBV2,ASSESRDRWSYT
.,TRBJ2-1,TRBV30,ASSAGLAGVGEQF